The text below deals with one TCR beta chain. MiXCR was run by TCRdb on the PCR reads, yielding one entry per CDR3 protein. Of almost 20,000 distinct CDR3 sequences in the sample, around two fifths were seen once. The CDR3 is made up of 13 amino acids. V lost 0 bases and J lost 7, with 8 bases in between. In germline, CDR1 is SGHTA, CDR2 FQGTGA. The record originates from a study of tumor-infiltrating lymphocytes in oesophageal squamous cell carcinoma. This rearrangement joins TRBV7-3 to TRBJ2-3; no firm D call. This receptor was identified in a male donor with esophageal squamous cell carcinoma. The specimen sequenced was esophageal tumor tissue. The CDR3 bases are TGTGCCAGCAGCTTAACCAAGACACATACGCAGTATTTT. It specifies CASSLTKTHTQYF.